This entry is about one TCR beta chain. The source of the sample is a study of blood T cell repertoires in COVID-19. Authors' processing steps: Estimates of nucleated cell counts were drawn from the amplification of reference gene primers. Only in-frame clones appear in the TCRdb table, and some are missing; sequencing was by immunoSEQ multiplex PCR. V and J calls and clone size are as listed in that table; D and trimming were resolved from the DNA. Of about 210,000 clones listed, 87% were seen once; the top ten hold about 7%. This CDR3 spans 17 amino acids. Germline-derived CDR1 and CDR2 are SGDLS and YYNGEE. V lost 3 bases to trimming and J lost 6 bases; unmatched junction nucleotides: 15.

The sequenced sample consisted of PBMCs or T cells enriched from blood (not recorded which). The clonotype was recovered from a man aged 25 to 40 in a cohort exposed to, infected with or recovered from COVID-19 (not recorded which). The rearrangement links TRBV9 to TRBJ2-1; TRBD2 agrees at 7 bases. The CDR3 nucleotides are TGTGCCAGCAGCGCGGGATTCGGAGCGGGAAGGTTCAATGAGCAGTTCTTC. Protein sequence: CASSAGFGAGRFNEQFF. Complete variable domain (other parts from reference TRBV9 and TRBJ2-1): DSGVTQTPKHLITATGQRVTLRCSPRSGDLSVYWYQQSLDQGLQFLIQYYNGEERAKGNILERFSAQQFPDLHSELNLSSLELGDSALYFCASSAGFGAGRFNEQFFGPGTRLTVL.